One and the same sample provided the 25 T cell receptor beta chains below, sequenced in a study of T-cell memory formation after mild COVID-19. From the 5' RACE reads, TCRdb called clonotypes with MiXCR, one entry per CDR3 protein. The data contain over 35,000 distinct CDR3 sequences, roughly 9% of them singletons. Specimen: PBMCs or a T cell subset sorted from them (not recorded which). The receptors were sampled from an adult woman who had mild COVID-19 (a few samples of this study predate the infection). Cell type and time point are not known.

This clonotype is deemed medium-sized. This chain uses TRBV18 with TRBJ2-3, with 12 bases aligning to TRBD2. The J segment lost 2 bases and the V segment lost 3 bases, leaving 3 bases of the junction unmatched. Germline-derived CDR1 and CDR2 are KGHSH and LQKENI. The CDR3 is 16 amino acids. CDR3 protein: CASSPTSGSITDTQYF. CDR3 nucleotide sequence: TGTGCCAGCTCACCGACTAGCGGGAGTATCACAGATACGCAGTATTTT.

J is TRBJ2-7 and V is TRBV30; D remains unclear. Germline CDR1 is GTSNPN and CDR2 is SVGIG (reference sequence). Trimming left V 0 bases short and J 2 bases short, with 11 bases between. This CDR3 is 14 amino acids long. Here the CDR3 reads CAWSVLAWAYEQYF. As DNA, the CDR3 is TGTGCCTGGAGTGTCCTGGCGTGGGCCTACGAGCAGTACTTC.

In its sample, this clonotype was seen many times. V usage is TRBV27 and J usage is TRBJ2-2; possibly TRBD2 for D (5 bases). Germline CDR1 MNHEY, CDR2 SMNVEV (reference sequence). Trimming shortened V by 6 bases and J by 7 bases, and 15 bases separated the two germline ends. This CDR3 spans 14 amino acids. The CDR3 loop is CASSLTLRVGELFF. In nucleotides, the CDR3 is TGTGCCAGCAGCCTGACCCTGCGGGTCGGGGAGCTGTTTTTT.

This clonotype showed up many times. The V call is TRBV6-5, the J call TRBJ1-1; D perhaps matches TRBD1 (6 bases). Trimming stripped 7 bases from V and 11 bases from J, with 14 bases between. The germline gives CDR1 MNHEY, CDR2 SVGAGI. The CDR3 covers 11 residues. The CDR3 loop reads CASKKGVEAFF. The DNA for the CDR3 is TGTGCCAGCAAAAAGGGGGTTGAGGCTTTCTTT.

CDR3 DNA: TGCAGTGCCCACGGGACAGTCCCCGGGGGCTACACCTTC. Its protein is CSAHGTVPGGYTF. The V gene is TRBV20-1, the J gene TRBJ1-2, with 7 bases lining up with TRBD1. The CDR3 runs 13 residues. V gave up 6 bases and J gave up 8 bases; unmatched junction bases: 12. Germline V gene data show CDR1 as DFQATT and CDR2 as SNEGSKA (reference sequence).

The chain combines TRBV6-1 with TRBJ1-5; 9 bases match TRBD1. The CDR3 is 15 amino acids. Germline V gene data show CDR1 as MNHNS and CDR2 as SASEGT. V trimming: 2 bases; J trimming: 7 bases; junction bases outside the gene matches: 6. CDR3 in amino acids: CASSEFMGQGQPQHF. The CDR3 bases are TGTGCCAGCAGTGAATTTATGGGACAGGGACAGCCCCAGCATTTT.

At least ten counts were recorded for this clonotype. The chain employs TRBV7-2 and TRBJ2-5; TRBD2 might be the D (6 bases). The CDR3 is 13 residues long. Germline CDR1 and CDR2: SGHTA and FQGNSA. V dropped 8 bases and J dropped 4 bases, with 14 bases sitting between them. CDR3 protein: CASDGSIGETQYF. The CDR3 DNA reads TGTGCCAGCGACGGGAGCATAGGAGAGACCCAGTACTTC.

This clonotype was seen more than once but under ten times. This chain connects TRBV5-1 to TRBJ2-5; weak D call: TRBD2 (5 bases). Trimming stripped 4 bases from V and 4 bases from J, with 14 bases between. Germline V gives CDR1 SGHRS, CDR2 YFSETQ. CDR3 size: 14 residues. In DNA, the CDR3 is TGCGCCAGCAGCCTTACGGGGATAAGAGAGACCCAGTACTTC. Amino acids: CASSLTGIRETQYF.

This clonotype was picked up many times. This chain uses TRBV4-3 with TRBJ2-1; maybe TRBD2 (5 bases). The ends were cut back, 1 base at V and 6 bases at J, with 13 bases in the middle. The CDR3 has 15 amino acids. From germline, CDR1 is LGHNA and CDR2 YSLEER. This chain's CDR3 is CASSQGGSDVNEQFF. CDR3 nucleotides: TGCGCCAGCAGCCAAGGAGGGTCTGACGTCAATGAGCAGTTCTTC.

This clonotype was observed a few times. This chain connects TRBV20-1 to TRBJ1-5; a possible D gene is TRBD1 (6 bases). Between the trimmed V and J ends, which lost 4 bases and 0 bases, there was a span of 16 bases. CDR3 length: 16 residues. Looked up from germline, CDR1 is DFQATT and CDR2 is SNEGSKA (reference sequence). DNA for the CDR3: TGCAGTGCTATCGCGGCAGGGGTTTATAGCAATCAGCCCCAGCATTTT. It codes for CSAIAAGVYSNQPQHF.

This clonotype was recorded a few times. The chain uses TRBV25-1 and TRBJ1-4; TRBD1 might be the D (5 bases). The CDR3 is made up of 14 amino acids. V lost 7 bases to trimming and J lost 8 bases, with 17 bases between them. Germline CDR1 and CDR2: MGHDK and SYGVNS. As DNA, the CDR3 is TGTGCCAGCACCCCCCAAGGGGAACGGGAAAAACTGTTTTTT. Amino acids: CASTPQGEREKLFF.

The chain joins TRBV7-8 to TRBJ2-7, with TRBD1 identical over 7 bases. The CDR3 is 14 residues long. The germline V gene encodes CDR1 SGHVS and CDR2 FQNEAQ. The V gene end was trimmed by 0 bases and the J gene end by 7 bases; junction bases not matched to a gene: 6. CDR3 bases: TGTGCCAGCAGCTTAGCGAGGGCAGGGGGAGAGCAGTACTTC. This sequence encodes CASSLARAGGEQYF. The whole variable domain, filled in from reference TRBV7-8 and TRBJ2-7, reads GAGVSQSPRYKVAKRGQDVALRCDPISGHVSLFWYQQALGQGPEFLTYFQNEAQLDKSGLPSDRFFAERPEGSVSTLKIQRTQQEDSAVYLCASSLARAGGEQYFGPGTRLTVT.

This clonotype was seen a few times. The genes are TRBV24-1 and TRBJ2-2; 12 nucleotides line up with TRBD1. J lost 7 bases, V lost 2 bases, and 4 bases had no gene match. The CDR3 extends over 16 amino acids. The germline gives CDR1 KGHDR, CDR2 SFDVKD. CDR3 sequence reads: CATSDWDRGHGGELFF. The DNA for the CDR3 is TGTGCCACCAGTGATTGGGACAGGGGGCATGGCGGGGAGCTGTTTTTT.

The CDR3 reads CSASGRYNEQFF. In DNA form, the CDR3 reads TGCAGTGCTAGTGGCCGGTACAATGAGCAGTTCTTC. The chain recombines TRBV20-1 with TRBJ2-1; D ambiguous. The germline V gene has CDR1 DFQATT and CDR2 SNEGSKA (reference sequence). The CDR3 loop spans 12 amino acids. Deletions cut 3 bases from V and 4 bases from J, with 7 bases between.

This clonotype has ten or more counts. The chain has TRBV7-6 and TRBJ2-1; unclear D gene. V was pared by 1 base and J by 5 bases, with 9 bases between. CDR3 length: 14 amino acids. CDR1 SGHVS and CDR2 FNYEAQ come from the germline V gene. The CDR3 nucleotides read TGTGCCAGCAGCTTAGTTATTAGCCACAATGAGCAGTTCTTC. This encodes CASSLVISHNEQFF.

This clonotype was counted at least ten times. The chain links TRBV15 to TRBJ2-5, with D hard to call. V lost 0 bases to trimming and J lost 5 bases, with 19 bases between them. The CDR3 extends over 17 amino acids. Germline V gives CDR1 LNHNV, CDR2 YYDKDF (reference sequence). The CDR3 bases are TGTGCCACCAGCAGAGATGGAGCCTCGTTGGTCGGGGAGACCCAGTACTTC. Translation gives CATSRDGASLVGETQYF.

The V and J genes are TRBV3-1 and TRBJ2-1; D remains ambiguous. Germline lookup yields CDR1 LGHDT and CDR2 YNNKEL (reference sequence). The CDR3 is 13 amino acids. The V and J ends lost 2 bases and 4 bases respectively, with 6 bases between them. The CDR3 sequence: CASSQRRYNEQFF. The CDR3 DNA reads TGTGCCAGCAGCCAACGCAGATACAATGAGCAGTTCTTC.

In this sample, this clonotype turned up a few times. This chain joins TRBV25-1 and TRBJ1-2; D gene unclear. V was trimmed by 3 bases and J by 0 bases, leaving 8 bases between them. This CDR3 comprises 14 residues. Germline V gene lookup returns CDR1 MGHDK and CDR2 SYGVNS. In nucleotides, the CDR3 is TGTGCCAGCAGTGACAGGATGTCTAACTATGGCTACACCTTC. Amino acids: CASSDRMSNYGYTF.

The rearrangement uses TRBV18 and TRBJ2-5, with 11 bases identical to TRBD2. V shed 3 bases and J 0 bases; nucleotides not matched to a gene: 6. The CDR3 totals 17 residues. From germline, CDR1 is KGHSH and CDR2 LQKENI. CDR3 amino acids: CASSPMGLADYQETQYF. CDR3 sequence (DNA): TGTGCCAGCTCACCCATGGGACTAGCGGACTACCAAGAGACCCAGTACTTC.

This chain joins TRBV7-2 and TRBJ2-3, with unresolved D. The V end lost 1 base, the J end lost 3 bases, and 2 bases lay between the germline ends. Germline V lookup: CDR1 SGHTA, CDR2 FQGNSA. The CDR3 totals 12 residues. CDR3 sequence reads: CASSLDTDTQYF. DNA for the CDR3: TGTGCCAGCAGCTTAGATACAGATACGCAGTATTTT.

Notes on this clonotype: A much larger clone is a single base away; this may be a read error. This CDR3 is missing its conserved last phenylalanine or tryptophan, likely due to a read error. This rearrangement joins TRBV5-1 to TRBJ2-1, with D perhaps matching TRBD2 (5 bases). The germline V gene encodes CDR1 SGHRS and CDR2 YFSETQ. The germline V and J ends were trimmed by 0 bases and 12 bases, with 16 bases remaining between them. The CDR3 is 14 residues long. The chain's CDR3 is CASSLAVEGGGQFL. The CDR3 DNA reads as TGCGCCAGCAGCTTGGCCGTGGAAGGAGGTGGGCAGTTCTTA.

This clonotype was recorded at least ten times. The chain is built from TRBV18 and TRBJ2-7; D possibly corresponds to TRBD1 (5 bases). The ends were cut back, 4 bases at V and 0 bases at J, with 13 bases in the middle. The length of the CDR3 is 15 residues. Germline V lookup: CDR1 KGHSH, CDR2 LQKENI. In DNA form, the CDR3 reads TGTGCCAGCTCACTGGAAGCAGGGTCCTCCTACGAGCAGTACTTC. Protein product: CASSLEAGSSYEQYF. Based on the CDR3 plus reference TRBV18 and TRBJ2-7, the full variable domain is NAGVMQNPRHLVRRRGQEARLRCSPMKGHSHVYWYRQLPEEGLKFMVYLQKENIIDESGMPKERFSAEFPKEGPSILRIQQVVRGDSAAYFCASSLEAGSSYEQYFGPGTRLTVT.

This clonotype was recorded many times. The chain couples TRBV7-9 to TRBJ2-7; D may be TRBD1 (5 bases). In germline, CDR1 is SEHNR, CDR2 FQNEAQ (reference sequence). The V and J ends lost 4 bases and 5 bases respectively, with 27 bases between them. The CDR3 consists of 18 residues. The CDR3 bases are TGTGCCAGCAGCTCCAGTTACCAGGGAAATAGGCTAACCGACGAGCAGTACTTC. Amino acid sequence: CASSSSYQGNRLTDEQYF.

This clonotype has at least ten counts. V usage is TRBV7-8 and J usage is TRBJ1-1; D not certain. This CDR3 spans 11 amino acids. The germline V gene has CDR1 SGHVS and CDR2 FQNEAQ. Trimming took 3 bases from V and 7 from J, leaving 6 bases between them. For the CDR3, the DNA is TGTGCCAGCAGCTTTGGAAATGAAGCTTTCTTT. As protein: CASSFGNEAFF.

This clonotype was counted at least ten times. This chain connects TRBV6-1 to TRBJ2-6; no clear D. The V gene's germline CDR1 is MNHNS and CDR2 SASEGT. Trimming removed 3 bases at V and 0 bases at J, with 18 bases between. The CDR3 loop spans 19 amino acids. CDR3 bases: TGTGCCAGCAGTGAGACGACCCCAAAACACATCTCTGGGGCCAACGTCCTGACTTTC. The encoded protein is CASSETTPKHISGANVLTF.